This note documents a single T cell receptor (beta chain) sequence. The authors ran a second PCR of 7 to 11 cycles using a sample-barcoded 5' primer and a J-beta primer mix. Tagging of each cDNA molecule was performed by a template-switch adaptor with 12 random nucleotides. Individual samples furnished no less than 2.5 million CDR3-containing paired-end reads apiece. MiXCR, run by TCRdb on the 5' RACE reads, gives a single entry per CDR3 protein. The table lists 250,000 to 300,000 distinct CDR3 sequences, less than 30% of them singletons, with over 25% in the top ten. The data were taken from a study of blood T cells in healthy people across ages. Germline trimming cut 8 bases from V and 3 bases from J; bases unmatched to any gene: 11. Germline values: CDR1 SQVTM, CDR2 ANQGSEA. This CDR3 comprises 14 residues.

The chain couples TRBV29-1 to TRBJ2-7; TRBD1 matches 9 bases. Material: blood. The TCR originated in a woman in her sixties or seventies in good health. The chain's CDR3 is CSPSRDRVCYEQYF. CDR3 DNA: TGCAGCCCAAGCCGGGACAGGGTTTGCTACGAGCAGTACTTC.